These 3 T cell receptor beta chains were sequenced from one sample in a study of T cells in narcolepsy. Data came from immunoSEQ multiplex PCR; TCRdb stores just in-frame clones and leaves some out. This table has around 25,000 clones, about four fifths appearing once. The material sequenced was CD45RA- memory CD4+ T cells from PBMCs. The receptor source for this set is a human donor with narcolepsy.

The chain is built from TRBV30 and TRBJ1-2; the match to TRBD1 covers 8 bases. The CDR3 is 14 amino acids. The V and J ends lost 5 bases and 6 bases, in that order; junction bases with no gene match: 11. Looked up from germline, CDR1 is GTSNPN and CDR2 is SVGIG (reference sequence). The CDR3 loop is CAWDLRQGKDGYTF. The CDR3 coding sequence is TGTGCCTGGGACTTAAGACAGGGGAAAGATGGCTACACCTTC.

The genes are TRBV7-9 and TRBJ2-3; perhaps TRBD2 as D (6 bases). The CDR3 loop spans 16 amino acids. The germline V and J ends were trimmed by 1 base and 5 bases, with 16 bases remaining between them. CDR1 is SEHNR and CDR2 is FQNEAQ in the germline V gene (reference sequence). The CDR3 bases are TGTGCCAGCAGCTTAGGCGCGGAGGGGCGGGGAGATACGCAGTATTTT. It translates to CASSLGAEGRGDTQYF.

V and J are TRBV30 and TRBJ2-5; no clear D. Trimming took off 2 bases at V and 4 bases at J, with 14 bases between the two ends. Looked up from germline, CDR1 is GTSNPN and CDR2 is SVGIG (reference sequence). This CDR3 is built from 14 residues. This chain's CDR3 is CAWSSQTRRETQYF. The CDR3 DNA is TGTGCCTGGAGTTCGCAGACCCGGCGAGAGACCCAGTACTTC.